This T cell receptor beta chain was captured in a study of neoadjuvant nivolumab and ipilimumab in lung cancer. General observations from the study: Blood richness before therapy tracked richness in tumors resected after neoadjuvant therapy. TCR sequencing covered a small number of samples. Resected tumors had greater TCR richness and clonality than uninvolved lung.

Clones were read by immunoSEQ multiplex PCR, and TCRdb kept only the in-frame ones, dropping some. The table shows more than 8,500 clones, with more than 70% occurring only once. On this clone itself: The antigen remains undetermined.

V was shortened by 0 bases and J by 13 bases, with 22 bases between the two germline ends. Germline CDR1 reads MGHRA; CDR2 reads YSYEKL. The CDR3 covers 16 residues. The sequence derives from an adult with non-small cell lung cancer. Some clones in this sample may be carry-over from other donors' samples. The sequencing here drew on tumor tissue, taken after neoadjuvant nivolumab, alone or with ipilimumab, at or shortly before surgery. The V and J genes are TRBV4-1 and TRBJ2-1; D may be TRBD1 (5 bases). Here the CDR3 reads CASSQDTTEKTLLQFF. The CDR3 DNA reads as TGCGCCAGCAGCCAAGATACGACAGAGAAAACCCTGCTTCAGTTCTTC.